This T cell receptor (beta chain) is from a study of early T cells in non-severe SARS-CoV-2 infection. Study outcomes and limitations: Matching with VDJdb favored anti-spike CD8 responses (missing private and CD4 specificities).

Comments on this clonotype: Its antigen is still unknown.

Germline values: CDR1 GTSNPN, CDR2 SVGIG (reference sequence). The CDR3 is made up of 14 amino acids. V gave up 5 bases and J gave up 1 base, with 13 bases separating them. Unique molecular identifiers were attached to individual cDNA molecules. TCRdb called the 5' RACE reads again in MiXCR, with one record for every CDR3 protein. The sample contains some 97,000 distinct CDR3 sequences, approximately 10% of which appear only once. The sample here was whole blood, taken at baseline. The rearrangement links TRBV30 to TRBJ2-3; D is perhaps TRBD1 (6 bases). The receptor was isolated from an adult who was a healthcare worker with PCR-confirmed SARS-CoV-2 infection or an uninfected control (not recorded which). In nucleotides, the CDR3 is TGTGCCTGGGAAAACAGGGCTCGCACAGATACGCAGTATTTT. Its translation: CAWENRARTDTQYF. The full variable domain, with the rest looked up from reference TRBV30 and TRBJ2-3, is SQTIHQWPATLVQPVGSPLSLECTVEGTSNPNLYWYRQAAGRGLQLLFYSVGIGQISSEVPQNLSASRPQDRQFILSSKKLLLSDSGFYLCAWENRARTDTQYFGPGTRLTVL.